The sequence of this T cell receptor (beta chain) was determined in a study of blood T cell repertoires in COVID-19. Turning to the study itself: T cells, B-cell-depleted T cells, or PBMCs provided the cDNA or gDNA that served as material.

Seattle cases were enrolled at active infection and followed longitudinally. The authors' processing: Estimation of nucleated cell counts relied on the amplification of reference gene primers. Sequencing used immunoSEQ multiplex PCR; TCRdb keeps in-frame clones, though not all of them. V and J calls and clone size are as listed in that table; D and trimming were resolved from the DNA. The table lists 150,000 to 200,000 clones, roughly 76% of them singletons. Germline V lookup: CDR1 GTSNPN, CDR2 SVGIG (reference sequence). V gave up 1 base and J gave up 4 bases, with 5 bases separating them. The CDR3 loop spans 12 amino acids.

The sequenced sample consisted of peripheral blood. The chain carries TRBV30 and TRBJ1-3, with D possibly TRBD1 on 5 matching bases. This sequence originates from a woman in her forties with COVID-19, enrolled during active disease. CDR3 DNA: TGTGCCTGGAGTGGGGGCGGAAACACCATATATTTT. Protein: CAWSGGGNTIYF.